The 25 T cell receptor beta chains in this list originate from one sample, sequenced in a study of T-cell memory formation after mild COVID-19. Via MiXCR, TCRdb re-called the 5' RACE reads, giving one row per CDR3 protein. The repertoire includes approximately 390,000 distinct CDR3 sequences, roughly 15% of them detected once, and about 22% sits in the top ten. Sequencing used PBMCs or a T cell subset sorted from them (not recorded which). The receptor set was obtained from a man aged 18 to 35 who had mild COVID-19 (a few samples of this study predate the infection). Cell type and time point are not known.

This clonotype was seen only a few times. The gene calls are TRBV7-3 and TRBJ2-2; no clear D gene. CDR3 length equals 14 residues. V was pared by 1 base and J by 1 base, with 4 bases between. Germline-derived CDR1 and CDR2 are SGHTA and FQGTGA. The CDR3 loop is CASSLSLNTGELFF. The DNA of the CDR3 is TGTGCCAGCAGCTTAAGCTTGAACACCGGGGAGCTGTTTTTT.

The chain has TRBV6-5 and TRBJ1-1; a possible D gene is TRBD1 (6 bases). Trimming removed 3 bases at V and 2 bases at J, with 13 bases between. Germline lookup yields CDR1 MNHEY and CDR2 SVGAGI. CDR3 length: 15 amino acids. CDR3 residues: CASSYGARGNTEAFF. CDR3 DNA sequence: TGTGCCAGCAGTTATGGGGCCAGGGGCAACACTGAAGCTTTCTTT.

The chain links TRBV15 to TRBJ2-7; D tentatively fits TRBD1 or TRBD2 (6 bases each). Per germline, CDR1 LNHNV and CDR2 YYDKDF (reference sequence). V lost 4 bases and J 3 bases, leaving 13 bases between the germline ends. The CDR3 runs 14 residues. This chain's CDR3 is CATSNPRGVYEQYF. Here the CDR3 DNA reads TGTGCCACCAGCAACCCGAGGGGGGTCTACGAGCAGTACTTC.

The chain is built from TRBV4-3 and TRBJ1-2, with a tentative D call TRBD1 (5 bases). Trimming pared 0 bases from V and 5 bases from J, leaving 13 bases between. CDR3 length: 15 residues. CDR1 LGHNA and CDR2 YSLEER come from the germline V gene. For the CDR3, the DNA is TGCGCCAGCAGCCAAGAGAGTCAGGGATTTTATGGCTACACCTTC. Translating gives CASSQESQGFYGYTF.

The CDR3 loop is CSARKPVNTEAFF. The CDR3 nucleotides are TGCAGTGCCAGGAAGCCGGTGAACACTGAAGCTTTCTTT. V usage is TRBV20-1 and J usage is TRBJ1-1, with D uncertain. V was clipped by 6 bases and J by 0 bases, with 11 bases between them. The CDR3 totals 13 residues. Germline values: CDR1 DFQATT, CDR2 SNEGSKA (reference sequence).

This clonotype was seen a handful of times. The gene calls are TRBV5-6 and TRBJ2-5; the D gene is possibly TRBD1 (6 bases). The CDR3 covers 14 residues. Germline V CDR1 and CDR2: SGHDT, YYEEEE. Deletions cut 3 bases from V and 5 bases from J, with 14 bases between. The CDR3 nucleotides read TGTGCCAGCAGCTCCCCAGGGGCGTGGGAGACCCAGTACTTC. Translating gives CASSSPGAWETQYF.

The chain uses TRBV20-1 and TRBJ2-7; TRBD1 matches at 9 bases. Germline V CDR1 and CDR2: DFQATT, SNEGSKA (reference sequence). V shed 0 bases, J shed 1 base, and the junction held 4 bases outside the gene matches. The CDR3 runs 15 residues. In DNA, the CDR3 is TGCAGTGCTAGAGACCTGACAGGGGGGTCCTACGAGCAGTACGTC. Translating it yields CSARDLTGGSYEQYV.

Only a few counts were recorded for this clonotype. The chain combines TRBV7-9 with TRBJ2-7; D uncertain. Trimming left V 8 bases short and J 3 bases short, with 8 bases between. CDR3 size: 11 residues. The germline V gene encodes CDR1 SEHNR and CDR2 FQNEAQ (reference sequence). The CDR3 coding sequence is TGTGCCAGCGGGGTCATCTACGAGCAGTACGTC. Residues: CASGVIYEQYV.

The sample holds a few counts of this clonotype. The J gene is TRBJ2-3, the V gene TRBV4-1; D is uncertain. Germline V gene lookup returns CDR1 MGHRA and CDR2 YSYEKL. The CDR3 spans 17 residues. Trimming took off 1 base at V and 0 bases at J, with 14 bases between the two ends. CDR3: CASSQGVLRSSTDTQYF. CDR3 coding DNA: TGCGCCAGCAGCCAAGGGGTGTTGCGGTCGAGCACAGATACGCAGTATTTT.

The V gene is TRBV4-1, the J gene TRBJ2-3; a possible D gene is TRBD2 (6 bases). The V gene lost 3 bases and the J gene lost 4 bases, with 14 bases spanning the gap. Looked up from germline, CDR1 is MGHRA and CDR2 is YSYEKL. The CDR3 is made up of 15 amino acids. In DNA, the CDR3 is TGCGCCAGCAGCCACCCCCACGGGGACTCAGATACGCAGTATTTT. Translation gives CASSHPHGDSDTQYF.

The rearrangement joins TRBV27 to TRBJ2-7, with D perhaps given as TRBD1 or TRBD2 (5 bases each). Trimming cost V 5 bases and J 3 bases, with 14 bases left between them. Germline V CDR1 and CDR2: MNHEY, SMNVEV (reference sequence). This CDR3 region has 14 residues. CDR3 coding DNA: TGTGCCAGCAGTCCCGGGGCTGGGTTCTACGAGCAGTACTTC. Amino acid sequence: CASSPGAGFYEQYF.

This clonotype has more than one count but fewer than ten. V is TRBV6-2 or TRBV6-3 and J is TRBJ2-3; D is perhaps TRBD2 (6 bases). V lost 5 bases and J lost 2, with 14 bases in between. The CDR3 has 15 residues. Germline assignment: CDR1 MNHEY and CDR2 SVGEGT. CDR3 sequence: CASSRPSGVTDTQYF. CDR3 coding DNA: TGTGCCAGCAGTAGACCCTCGGGGGTCACAGATACGCAGTATTTT.

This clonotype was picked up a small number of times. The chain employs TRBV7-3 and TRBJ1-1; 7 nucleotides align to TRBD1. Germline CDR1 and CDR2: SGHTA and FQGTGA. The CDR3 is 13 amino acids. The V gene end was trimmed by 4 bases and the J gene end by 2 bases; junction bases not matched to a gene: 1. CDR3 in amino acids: CASSWDSNTEAFF. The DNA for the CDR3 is TGTGCCAGCAGCTGGGACAGTAACACTGAAGCTTTCTTT.

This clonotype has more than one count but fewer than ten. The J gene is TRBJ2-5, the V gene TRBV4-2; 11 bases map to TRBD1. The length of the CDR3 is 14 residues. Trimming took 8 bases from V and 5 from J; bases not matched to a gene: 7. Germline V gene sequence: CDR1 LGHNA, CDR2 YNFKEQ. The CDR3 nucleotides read TGTGCCAGCCGTAGGACAGGGGGCGCGGAGACCCAGTACTTC. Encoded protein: CASRRTGGAETQYF.

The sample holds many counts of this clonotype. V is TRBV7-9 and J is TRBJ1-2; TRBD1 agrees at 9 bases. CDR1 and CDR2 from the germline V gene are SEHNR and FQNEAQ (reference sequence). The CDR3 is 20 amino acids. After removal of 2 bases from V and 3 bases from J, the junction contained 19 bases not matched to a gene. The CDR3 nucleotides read TGTGCCAGCAGCTTACCCCCCGGACAGGGGATCGGCGTGATTGACTATGGCTACACCTTC. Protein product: CASSLPPGQGIGVIDYGYTF.

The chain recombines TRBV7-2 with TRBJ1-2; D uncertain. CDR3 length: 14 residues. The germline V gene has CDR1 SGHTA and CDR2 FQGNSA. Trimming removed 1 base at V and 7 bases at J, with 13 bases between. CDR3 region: CASSLESGYTGYTF. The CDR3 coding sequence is TGTGCCAGCAGCTTAGAATCGGGGTATACTGGCTACACCTTC. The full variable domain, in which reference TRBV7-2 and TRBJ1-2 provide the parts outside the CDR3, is GAGVSQSPSNKVTEKGKDVELRCDPISGHTALYWYRQSLGQGLEFLIYFQGNSAPDKSGLPSDRFSAERTGGSVSTLTIQRTQQEDSAVYLCASSLESGYTGYTFGSGTRLTVV.

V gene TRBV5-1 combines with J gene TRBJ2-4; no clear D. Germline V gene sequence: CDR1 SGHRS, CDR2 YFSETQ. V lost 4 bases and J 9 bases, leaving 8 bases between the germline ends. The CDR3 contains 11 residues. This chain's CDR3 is CASSVEAIQYF. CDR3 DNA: TGCGCCAGCAGCGTGGAAGCCATTCAGTACTTC.

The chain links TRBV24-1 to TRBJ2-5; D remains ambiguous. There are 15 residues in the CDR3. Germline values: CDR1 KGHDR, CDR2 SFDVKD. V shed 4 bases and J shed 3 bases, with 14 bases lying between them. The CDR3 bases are TGTGCCACCAGTGACCCCGAAGAGATGAAAGAGACCCAGTACTTC. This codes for CATSDPEEMKETQYF.

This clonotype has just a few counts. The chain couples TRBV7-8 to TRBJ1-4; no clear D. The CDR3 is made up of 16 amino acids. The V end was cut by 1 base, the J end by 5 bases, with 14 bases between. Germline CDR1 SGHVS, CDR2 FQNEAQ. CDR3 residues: CASSLDRVSPNEKLFF. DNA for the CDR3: TGTGCCAGCAGCTTAGACCGTGTTTCCCCAAATGAAAAACTGTTTTTT.

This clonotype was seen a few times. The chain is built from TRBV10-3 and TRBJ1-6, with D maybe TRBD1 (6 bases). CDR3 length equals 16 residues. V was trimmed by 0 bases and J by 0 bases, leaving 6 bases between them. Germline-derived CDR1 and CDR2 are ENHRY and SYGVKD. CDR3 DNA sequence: TGTGCCATCAGTGAGTCGACAGGCTCCTATAATTCACCCCTCCACTTT. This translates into CAISESTGSYNSPLHF.

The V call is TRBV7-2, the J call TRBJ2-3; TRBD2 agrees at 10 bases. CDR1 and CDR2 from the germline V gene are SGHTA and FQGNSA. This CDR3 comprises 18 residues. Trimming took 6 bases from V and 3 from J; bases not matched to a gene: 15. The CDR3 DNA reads TGTGCCAGCAGGGGTCCCCAGCGGGGGGGCCAGGTTACAGATACGCAGTATTTT. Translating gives CASRGPQRGGQVTDTQYF.

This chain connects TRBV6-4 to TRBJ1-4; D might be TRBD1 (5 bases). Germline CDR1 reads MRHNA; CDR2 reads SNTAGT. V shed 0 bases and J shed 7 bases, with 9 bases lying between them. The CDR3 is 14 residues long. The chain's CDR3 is CASSDSPGSEKLFF. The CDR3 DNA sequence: TGTGCCAGCAGTGACTCCCCAGGGTCTGAAAAACTGTTTTTT.

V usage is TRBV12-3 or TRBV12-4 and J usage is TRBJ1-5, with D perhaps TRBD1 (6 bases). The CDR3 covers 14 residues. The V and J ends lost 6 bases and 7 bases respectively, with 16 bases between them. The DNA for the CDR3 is TGTGCCAGCAGCCGGGGGAGGGGGGACCAGCCCCAGCATTTT. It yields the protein CASSRGRGDQPQHF.

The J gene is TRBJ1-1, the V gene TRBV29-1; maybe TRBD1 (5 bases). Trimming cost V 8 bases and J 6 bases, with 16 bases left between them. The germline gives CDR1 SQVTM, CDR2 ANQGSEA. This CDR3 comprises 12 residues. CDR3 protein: CSSVGDAAEAFF. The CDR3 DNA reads TGCAGCTCGGTGGGGGACGCGGCTGAAGCTTTCTTT.

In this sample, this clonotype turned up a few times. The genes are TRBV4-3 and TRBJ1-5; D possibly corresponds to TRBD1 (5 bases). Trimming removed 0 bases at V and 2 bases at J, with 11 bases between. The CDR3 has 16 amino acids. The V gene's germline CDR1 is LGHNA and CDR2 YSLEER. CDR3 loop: CASSQETGAGNQPQHF. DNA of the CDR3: TGCGCCAGCAGCCAAGAGACCGGGGCAGGCAATCAGCCCCAGCATTTT.